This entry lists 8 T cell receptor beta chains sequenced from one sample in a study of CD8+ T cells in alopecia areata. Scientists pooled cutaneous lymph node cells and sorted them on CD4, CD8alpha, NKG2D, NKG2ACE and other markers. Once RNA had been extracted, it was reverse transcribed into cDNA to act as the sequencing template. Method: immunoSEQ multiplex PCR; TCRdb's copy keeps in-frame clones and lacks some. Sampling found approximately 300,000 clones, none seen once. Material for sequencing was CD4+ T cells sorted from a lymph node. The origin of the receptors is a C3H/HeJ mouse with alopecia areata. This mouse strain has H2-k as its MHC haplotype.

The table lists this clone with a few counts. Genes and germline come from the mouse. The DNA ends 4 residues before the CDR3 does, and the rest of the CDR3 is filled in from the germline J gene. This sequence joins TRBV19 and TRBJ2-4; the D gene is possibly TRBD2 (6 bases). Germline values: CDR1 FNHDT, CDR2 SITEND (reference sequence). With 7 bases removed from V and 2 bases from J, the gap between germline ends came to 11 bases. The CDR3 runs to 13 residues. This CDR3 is CASPGGDQNTLYF. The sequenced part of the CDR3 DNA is TGTGCCAGCCCGGGGGGAGATCAAAAC.

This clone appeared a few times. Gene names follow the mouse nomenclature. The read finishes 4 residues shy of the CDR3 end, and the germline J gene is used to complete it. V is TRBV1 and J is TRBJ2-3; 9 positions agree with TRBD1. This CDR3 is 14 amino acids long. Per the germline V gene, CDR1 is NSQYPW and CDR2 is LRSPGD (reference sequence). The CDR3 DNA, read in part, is TGCACCTGCAGTGCAAACAGGGGGCGAGAA. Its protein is CTCSANRGRE. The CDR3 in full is CTCSANRGRETLYF.

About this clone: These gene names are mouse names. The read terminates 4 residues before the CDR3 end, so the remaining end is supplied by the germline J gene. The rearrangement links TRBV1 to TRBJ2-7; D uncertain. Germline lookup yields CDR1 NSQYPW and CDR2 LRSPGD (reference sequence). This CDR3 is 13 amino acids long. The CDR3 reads CTCSAEQNYEQYF. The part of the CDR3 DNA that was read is TGCACCTGCAGTGCAGAACAGAATTAT.

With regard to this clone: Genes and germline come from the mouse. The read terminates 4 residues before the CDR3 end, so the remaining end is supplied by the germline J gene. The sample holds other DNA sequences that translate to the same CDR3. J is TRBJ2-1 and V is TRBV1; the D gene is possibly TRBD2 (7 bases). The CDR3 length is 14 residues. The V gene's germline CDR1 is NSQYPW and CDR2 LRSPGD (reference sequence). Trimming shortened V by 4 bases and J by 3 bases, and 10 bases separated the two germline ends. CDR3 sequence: CTCSEGGGYAEQFF. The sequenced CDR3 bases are TGCACCTGCAGTGAGGGGGGCGGCTATGCT. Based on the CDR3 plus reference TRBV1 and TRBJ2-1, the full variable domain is VTLLEQNPRWRLVPRGQAVNLRCILKNSQYPWMSWYQQDLQKQLQWLFTLRSPGDKEVKSLPGADYLATRVTDTELRLQVANMSQGRTLYCTCSEGGGYAEQFFGPGTRLTVL.

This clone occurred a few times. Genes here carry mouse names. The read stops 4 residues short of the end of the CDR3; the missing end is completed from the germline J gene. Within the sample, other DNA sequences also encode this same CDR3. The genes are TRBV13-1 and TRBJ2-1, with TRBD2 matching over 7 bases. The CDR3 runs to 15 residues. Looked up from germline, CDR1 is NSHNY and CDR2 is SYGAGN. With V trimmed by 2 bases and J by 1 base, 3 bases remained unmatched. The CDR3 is CASSDGGGNYAEQFF. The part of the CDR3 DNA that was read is TGTGCCAGCAGTGACGGTGGGGGGAACTATGCT.

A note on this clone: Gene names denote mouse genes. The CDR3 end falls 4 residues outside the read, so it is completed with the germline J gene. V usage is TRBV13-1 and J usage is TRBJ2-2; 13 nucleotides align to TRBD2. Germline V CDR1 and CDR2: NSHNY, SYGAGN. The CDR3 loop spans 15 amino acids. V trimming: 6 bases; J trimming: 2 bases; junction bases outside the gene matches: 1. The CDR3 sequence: CASMDWGGNTGQLYF. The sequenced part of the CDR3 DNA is TGTGCCAGCATGGACTGGGGGGGCAACACCGGG.

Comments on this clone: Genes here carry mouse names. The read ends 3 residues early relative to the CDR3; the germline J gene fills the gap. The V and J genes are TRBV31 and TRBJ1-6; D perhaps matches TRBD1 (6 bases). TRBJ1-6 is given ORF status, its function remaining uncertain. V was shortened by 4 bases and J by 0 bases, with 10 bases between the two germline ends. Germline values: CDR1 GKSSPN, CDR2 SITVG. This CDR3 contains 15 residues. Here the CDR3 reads CAWNRDNSYNSPLYF. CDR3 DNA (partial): TGTGCCTGGAACCGGGACAATTCCTATAATTCGCCC.

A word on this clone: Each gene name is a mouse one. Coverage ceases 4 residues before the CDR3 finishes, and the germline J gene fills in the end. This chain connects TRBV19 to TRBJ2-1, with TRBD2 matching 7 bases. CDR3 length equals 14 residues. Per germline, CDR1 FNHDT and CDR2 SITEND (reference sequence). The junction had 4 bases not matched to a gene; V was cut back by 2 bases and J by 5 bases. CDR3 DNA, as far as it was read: TGTGCCAGCAGTATTCTGGGGGAGGATGCT. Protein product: CASSILGEDA. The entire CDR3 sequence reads CASSILGEDAEQFF.